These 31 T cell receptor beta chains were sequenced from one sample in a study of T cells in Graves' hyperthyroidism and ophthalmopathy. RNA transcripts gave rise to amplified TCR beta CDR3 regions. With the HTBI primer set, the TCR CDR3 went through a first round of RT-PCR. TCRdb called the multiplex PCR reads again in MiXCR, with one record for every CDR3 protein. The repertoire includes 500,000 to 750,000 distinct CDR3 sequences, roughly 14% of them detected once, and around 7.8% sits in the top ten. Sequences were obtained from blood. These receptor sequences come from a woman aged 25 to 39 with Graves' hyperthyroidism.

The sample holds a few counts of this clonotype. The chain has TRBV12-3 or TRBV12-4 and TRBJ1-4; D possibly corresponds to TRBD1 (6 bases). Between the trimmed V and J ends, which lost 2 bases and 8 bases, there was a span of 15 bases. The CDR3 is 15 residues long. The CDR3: CASSLLGAPGEKLFF. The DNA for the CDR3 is TGTGCCAGCAGTTTATTGGGGGCGCCGGGGGAAAAACTGTTTTTT.

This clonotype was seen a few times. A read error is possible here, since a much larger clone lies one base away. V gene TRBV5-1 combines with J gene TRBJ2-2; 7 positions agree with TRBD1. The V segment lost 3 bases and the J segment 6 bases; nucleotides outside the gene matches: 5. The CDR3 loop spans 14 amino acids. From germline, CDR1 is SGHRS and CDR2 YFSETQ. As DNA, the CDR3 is TGCGCCAGCAGCTCAGACAGGGTTGCCGGGGAGCTGTTTTTT. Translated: CASSSDRVAGELFF.

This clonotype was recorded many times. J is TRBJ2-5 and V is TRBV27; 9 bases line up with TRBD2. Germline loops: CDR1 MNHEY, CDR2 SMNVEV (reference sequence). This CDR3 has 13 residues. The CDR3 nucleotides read TGTGCTGTTGGGCGGGAGGGCCTGGAGACCCAGTACTTC. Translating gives CAVGREGLETQYF.

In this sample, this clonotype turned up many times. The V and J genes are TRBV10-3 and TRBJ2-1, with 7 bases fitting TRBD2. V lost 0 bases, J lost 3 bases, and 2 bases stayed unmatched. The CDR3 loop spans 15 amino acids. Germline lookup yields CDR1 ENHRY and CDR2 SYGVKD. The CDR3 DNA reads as TGTGCCATCAGTGAGTCAGCGGGAATCTACAATGAGCAGTTCTTC. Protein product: CAISESAGIYNEQFF.

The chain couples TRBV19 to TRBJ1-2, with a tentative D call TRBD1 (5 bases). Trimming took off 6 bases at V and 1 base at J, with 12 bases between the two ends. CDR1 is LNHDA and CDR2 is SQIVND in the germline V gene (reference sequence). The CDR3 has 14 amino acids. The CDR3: CASRKETVNYGYTF. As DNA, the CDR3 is TGTGCCAGTAGGAAGGAGACAGTTAACTATGGCTACACCTTC.

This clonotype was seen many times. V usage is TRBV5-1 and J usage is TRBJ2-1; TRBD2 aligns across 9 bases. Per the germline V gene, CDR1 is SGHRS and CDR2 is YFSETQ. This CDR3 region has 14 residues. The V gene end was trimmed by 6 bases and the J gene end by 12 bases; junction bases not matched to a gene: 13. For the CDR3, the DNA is TGCGCCAGCAATGATCTGCGGGAGGGCCGTGTGCAGTTCTTC. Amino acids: CASNDLREGRVQFF.

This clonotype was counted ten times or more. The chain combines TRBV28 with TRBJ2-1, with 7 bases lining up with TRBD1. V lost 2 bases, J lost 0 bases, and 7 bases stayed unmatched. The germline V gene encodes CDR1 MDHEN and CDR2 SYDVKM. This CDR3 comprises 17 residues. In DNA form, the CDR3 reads TGTGCCAGCAGTTTAGGACAGGTTCTGAGCTCCTACAATGAGCAGTTCTTC. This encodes CASSLGQVLSSYNEQFF.

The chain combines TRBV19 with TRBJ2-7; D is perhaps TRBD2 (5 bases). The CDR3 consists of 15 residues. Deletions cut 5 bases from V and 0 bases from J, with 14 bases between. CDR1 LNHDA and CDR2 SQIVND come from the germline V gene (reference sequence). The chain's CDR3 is CASSDGLLSSYEQYF. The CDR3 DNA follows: TGTGCCAGTAGTGACGGACTTCTCAGCTCCTACGAGCAGTACTTC. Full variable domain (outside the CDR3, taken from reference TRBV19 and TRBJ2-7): DGGITQSPKYLFRKEGQNVTLSCEQNLNHDAMYWYRQDPGQGLRLIYYSQIVNDFQKGDIAEGYSVSREKKESFPLTVTSAQKNPTAFYLCASSDGLLSSYEQYFGPGTRLTVT.

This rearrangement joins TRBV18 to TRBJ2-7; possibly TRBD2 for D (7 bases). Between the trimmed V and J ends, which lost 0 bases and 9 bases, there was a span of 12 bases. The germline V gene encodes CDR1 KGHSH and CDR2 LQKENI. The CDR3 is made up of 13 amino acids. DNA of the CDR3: TGTGCCAGCTCACCACCGGGGGGGCTCGGGCAGTACTTC. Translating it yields CASSPPGGLGQYF.

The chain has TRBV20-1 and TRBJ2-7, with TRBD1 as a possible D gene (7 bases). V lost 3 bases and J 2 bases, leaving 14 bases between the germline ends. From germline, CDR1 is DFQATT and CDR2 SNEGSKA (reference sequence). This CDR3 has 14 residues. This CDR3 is CSASRQGGAYEQYF. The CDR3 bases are TGCAGTGCTAGTCGGCAGGGGGGTGCCTACGAGCAGTACTTC.

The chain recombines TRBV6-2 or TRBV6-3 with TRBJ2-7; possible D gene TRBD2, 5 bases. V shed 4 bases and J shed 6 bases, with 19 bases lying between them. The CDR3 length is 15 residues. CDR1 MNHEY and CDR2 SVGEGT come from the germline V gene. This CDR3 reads CASSLQEGELAEQYF. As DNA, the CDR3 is TGTGCCAGCAGTTTGCAAGAGGGCGAATTAGCCGAGCAGTACTTC.

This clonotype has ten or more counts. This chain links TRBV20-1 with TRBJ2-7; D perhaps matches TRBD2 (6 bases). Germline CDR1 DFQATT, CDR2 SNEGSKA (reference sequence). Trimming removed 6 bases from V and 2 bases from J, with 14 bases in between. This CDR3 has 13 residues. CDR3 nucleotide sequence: TGCAGTGCAACGGATAGCGGAGCCTACGAGCAGTACTTC. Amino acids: CSATDSGAYEQYF.

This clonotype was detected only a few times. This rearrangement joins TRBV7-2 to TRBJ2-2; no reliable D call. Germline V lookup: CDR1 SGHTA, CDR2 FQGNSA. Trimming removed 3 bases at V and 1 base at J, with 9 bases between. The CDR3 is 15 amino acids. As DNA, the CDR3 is TGTGCCAGCAGCTTTCGGGCAGAGAACACCGGGGAGCTGTTTTTT. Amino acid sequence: CASSFRAENTGELFF.

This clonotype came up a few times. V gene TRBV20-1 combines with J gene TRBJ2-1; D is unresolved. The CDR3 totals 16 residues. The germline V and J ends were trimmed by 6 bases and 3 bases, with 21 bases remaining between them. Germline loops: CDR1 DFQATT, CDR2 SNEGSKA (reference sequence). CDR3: CSADDWAASFYNEQFF. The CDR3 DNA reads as TGCAGTGCGGACGATTGGGCGGCGAGCTTCTACAATGAGCAGTTCTTC.

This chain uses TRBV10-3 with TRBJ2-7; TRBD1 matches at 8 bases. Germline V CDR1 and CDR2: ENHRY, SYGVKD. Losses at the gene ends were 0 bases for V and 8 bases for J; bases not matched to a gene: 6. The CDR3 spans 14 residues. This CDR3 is CAISESRDRIKQYF. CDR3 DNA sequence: TGTGCCATCAGTGAGTCGCGGGACAGGATAAAGCAGTACTTC.

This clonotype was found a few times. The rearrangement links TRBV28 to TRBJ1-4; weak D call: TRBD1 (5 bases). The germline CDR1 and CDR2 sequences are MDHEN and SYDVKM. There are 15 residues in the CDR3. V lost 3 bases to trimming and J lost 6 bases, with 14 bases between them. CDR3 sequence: CASSLLTGGDEKLFF. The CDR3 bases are TGTGCCAGCAGTTTGTTGACGGGGGGAGATGAAAAACTGTTTTTT.

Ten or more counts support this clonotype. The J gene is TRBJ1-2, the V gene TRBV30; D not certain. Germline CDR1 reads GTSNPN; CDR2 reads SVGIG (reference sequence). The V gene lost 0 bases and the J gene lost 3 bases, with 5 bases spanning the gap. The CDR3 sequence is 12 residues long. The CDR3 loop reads CAWSVQYYGYTF. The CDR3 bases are TGTGCCTGGAGTGTACAGTACTATGGCTACACCTTC. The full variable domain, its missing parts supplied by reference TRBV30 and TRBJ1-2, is SQTIHQWPATLVQPVGSPLSLECTVEGTSNPNLYWYRQAAGRGLQLLFYSVGIGQISSEVPQNLSASRPQDRQFILSSKKLLLSDSGFYLCAWSVQYYGYTFGSGTRLTVV.

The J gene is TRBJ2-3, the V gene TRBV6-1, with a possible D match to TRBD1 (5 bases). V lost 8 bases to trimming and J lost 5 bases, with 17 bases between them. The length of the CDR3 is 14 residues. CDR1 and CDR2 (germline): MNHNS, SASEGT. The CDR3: CASLAGQPGDTQYF. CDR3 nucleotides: TGTGCCAGCCTCGCAGGGCAACCGGGAGATACGCAGTATTTT.

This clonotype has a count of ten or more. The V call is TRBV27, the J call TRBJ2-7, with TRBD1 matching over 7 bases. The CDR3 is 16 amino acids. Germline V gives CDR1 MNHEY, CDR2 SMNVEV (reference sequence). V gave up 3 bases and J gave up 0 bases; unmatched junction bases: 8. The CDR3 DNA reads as TGTGCCAGCAGTTTCAGAGCCGGACAGGCCTCCTACGAGCAGTACTTC. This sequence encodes CASSFRAGQASYEQYF.

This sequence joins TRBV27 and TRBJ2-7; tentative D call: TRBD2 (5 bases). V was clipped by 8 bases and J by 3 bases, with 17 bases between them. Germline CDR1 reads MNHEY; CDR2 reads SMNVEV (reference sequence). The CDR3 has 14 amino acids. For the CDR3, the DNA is TGTGCCAGCTCACCCGGGGTTAACGGCTACGAGCAGTACTTC. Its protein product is CASSPGVNGYEQYF.

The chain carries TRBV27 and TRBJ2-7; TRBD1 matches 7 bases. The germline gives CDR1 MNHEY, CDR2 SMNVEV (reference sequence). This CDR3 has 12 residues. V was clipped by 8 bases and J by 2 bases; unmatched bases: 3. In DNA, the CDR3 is TGTGCCAGCCGGGACAGCACCTACGAGCAGTACTTC. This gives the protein CASRDSTYEQYF.

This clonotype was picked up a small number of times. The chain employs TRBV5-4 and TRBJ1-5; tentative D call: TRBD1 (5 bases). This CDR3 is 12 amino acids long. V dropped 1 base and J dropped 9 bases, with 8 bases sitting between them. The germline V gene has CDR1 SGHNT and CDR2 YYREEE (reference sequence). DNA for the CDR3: TGTGCCAGCAGCTTGTGGGGGGGGCCCCAGCATTTT. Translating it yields CASSLWGGPQHF. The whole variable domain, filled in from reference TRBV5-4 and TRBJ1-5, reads ETGVTQSPTHLIKTRGQQVTLRCSSQSGHNTVSWYQQALGQGPQFIFQYYREEENGRGNFPPRFSGLQFPNYSSELNVNALELDDSALYLCASSLWGGPQHFGDGTRLSIL.

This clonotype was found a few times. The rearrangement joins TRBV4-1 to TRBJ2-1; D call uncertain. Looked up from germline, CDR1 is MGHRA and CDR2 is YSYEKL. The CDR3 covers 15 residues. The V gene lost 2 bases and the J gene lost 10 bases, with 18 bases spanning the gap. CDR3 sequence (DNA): TGCGCCAGCAGCCAATCTGTACTAAAGAAGTGGGAGCAGTTCTTC. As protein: CASSQSVLKKWEQFF.

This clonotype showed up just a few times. Here the CDR3 DNA reads TGTGCCAGCTCACCATTCCAAGCAACTAATGAAAAACTGTTTTTT. Its protein product is CASSPFQATNEKLFF. The chain carries TRBV18 and TRBJ1-4; no definite D call. The V end was cut by 2 bases, the J end by 0 bases, with 7 bases between. The germline V gene encodes CDR1 KGHSH and CDR2 LQKENI. The CDR3 is 15 residues long.

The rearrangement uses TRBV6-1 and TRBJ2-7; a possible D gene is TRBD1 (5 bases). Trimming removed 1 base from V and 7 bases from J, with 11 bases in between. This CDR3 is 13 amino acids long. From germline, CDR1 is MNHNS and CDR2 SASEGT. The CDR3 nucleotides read TGTGCCAGCAGTGAAGTTGGGGCTTTTGAGCAGTACTTC. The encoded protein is CASSEVGAFEQYF.

CDR3 sequence: CASSPRIIAGGTYEQYF. Here the CDR3 DNA reads TGTGCCAGCAGCCCTAGAATTATAGCGGGAGGGACCTACGAGCAGTACTTC. The chain has TRBV7-6 and TRBJ2-7; 11 bases line up with TRBD2. J lost 2 bases, V lost 5 bases, and 11 bases had no gene match. CDR3 length: 17 residues. Germline V gene data show CDR1 as SGHVS and CDR2 as FNYEAQ. The whole variable domain, remainder taken from reference TRBV7-6 and TRBJ2-7, is GAGVSQSPRYKVTKRGQDVALRCDPISGHVSLYWYRQALGQGPEFLTYFNYEAQQDKSGLPNDRFSAERPEGSISTLTIQRTEQRDSAMYRCASSPRIIAGGTYEQYFGPGTRLTVT.

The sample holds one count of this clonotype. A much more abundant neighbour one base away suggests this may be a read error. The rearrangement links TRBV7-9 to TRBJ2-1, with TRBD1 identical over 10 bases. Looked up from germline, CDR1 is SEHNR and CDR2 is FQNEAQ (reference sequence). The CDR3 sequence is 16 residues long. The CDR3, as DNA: TGTGCCTGCAGCGTCGGGACAGGGGCCCAGGGCAATGAGCAGTTCTTC. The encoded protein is CACSVGTGAQGNEQFF.

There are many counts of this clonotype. The CDR3 sequence is CASSLLMGMNTEAFF. CDR3 DNA sequence: TGTGCCAGCTCACTCCTCATGGGAATGAACACTGAAGCTTTCTTT. This chain links TRBV18 with TRBJ1-1; D gene uncertain. V lost 4 bases to trimming and J lost 0 bases, with 12 bases between them. Per the germline V gene, CDR1 is KGHSH and CDR2 is LQKENI. The CDR3 length is 15 residues.

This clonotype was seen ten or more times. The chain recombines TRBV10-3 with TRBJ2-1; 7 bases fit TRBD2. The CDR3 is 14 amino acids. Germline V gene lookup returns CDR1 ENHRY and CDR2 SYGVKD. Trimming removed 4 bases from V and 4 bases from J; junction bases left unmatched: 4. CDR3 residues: CAISGSGGYNEQFF. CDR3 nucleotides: TGTGCCATCAGTGGTTCGGGAGGTTACAATGAGCAGTTCTTC.

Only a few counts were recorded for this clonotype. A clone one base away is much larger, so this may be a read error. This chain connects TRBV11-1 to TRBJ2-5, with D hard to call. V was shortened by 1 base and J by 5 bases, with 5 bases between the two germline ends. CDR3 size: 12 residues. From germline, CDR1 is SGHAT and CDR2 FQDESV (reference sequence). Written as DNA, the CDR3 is TGTGCCAGCAGCTTAGGGATGGAGACCCAGTACTTC. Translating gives CASSLGMETQYF.

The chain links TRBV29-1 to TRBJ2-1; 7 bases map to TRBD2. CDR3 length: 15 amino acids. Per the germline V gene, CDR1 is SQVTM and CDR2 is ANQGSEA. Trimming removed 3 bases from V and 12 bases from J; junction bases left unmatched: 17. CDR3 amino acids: CSVEAGDFSPPGQFF. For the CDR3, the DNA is TGCAGCGTTGAGGCGGGAGACTTCTCTCCTCCTGGGCAGTTCTTC.